The rows below give T cell receptor beta chains drawn from one sample of a study of control samples from healthy donors and cancer patients. The table came from immunoSEQ multiplex PCR; TCRdb's copy has only in-frame clones and leaves some out. The table shows roughly 130,000 clones, with 75% to 95% occurring only once. Sequencing was carried out using blood. All receptors derive from a man between 18 and 29 years old in good health. The CDR3 runs from the conserved cysteine through the conserved F or W. Fields, in order: J gene, clone size, V gene, D gene, CDR3 protein, CDR3 DNA. The D gene is left open where the match is weak. The size field is filled for only some rows; it gives once, few, many or a size class.

J: TRBJ1-1; size: .; V: TRBV7-3; D: .; CDR3: CASSTGPGVNTEAFF; DNA: TGTGCCAGCAGCACGGGGCCCGGGGTCAACACTGAAGCTTTCTTT
J: TRBJ1-1; size: .; V: TRBV25-1; D: .; CDR3: CASSEYGGSNTEAFF; DNA: TGTGCCAGCAGTGAATACGGAGGGAGCAACACTGAAGCTTTCTTT
J: TRBJ1-1; size: .; V: TRBV5-1; D: .; CDR3: CASSLAQNTEAFF; DNA: TGCGCCAGCAGCTTGGCTCAGAACACTGAAGCTTTCTTT
J: TRBJ2-1; size: few; V: TRBV7-3; D: .; CDR3: CASSPASGGGRNEQFF; DNA: TGTGCCAGCAGCCCGGCGTCAGGGGGAGGTCGGAATGAGCAGTTCTTC
J: TRBJ2-1; size: .; V: TRBV28; D: .; CDR3: CASSLWDLGQDSYNEQFF; DNA: TGTGCCAGCAGTTTATGGGATTTGGGTCAGGACTCCTACAATGAGCAGTTCTTC
J: TRBJ2-1; size: once; V: TRBV7-8; D: .; CDR3: CASSYTVDNEQFF; DNA: TGTGCCAGCAGTTACACCGTAGACAATGAGCAGTTCTTC
J: TRBJ2-2; size: .; V: TRBV24-1; D: .; CDR3: CATSDPGQAGELFF; DNA: TGTGCCACCAGTGACCCCGGGCAGGCTGGGGAGCTGTTTTTT
J: TRBJ2-3; size: .; V: TRBV18; D: TRBD1; CDR3: CASSRVGQGTDTQYF; DNA: TGTGCCAGCTCACGGGTGGGACAGGGCACAGATACGCAGTATTTT
J: TRBJ2-3; size: few; V: TRBV28; D: TRBD2; CDR3: CASSITGTSSIF; DNA: TGTGCCAGCAGTATAACCGGGACTAGTAGTATTTTT
J: TRBJ2-1; size: .; V: TRBV7-8; D: TRBD1; CDR3: CASSHGDREKFF; DNA: TGTGCCAGCAGCCACGGGGACAGGGAGAAGTTCTTC
J: TRBJ2-3; size: .; V: TRBV11-2; D: .; CDR3: CASSLDNRGANTDTQYF; DNA: TGTGCCAGCAGCTTAGACAACCGGGGGGCCAACACAGATACGCAGTATTTT
J: TRBJ2-5; size: .; V: TRBV27; D: .; CDR3: CASSWAFQETQYF; DNA: TGTGCCAGCAGTTGGGCCTTCCAAGAGACCCAGTACTTC
J: TRBJ2-1; size: .; V: TRBV2; D: .; CDR3: CASSYRDVLF; DNA: TGTGCCAGCAGCTACCGGGACGTACTCTTC
J: TRBJ2-1; size: .; V: TRBV19; D: .; CDR3: CASGDPGLPNEQFF; DNA: TGTGCCAGTGGCGACCCGGGACTGCCCAATGAGCAGTTCTTC
J: TRBJ1-4; size: .; V: TRBV6-1; D: .; CDR3: CASTETPATNEKLFF; DNA: TGTGCCAGCACTGAAACACCCGCAACTAATGAAAAACTGTTTTTT
J: TRBJ2-2; size: .; V: TRBV30; D: .; CDR3: CAWSQGGVTGELFF; DNA: TGTGCCTGGAGCCAGGGGGGAGTCACCGGGGAGCTGTTTTTT
J: TRBJ1-1; size: .; V: TRBV11-3; D: .; CDR3: CASSLQAMNTEAFF; DNA: TGTGCCAGCAGCTTACAAGCAATGAACACTGAAGCTTTCTTT
J: TRBJ1-2; size: .; V: TRBV19; D: .; CDR3: CASRSTGERGGYTF; DNA: TGTGCCAGTCGCAGTACGGGGGAACGAGGGGGCTACACCTTC
J: TRBJ2-4; size: .; V: TRBV6-5; D: .; CDR3: CASSQTGPDIQYF; DNA: TGTGCCAGCAGCCAGACAGGTCCGGACATTCAGTACTTC
J: TRBJ2-5; size: once; V: TRBV10-3; D: TRBD1; CDR3: CAISENSGGEETQYF; DNA: TGTGCCATCAGTGAGAATTCAGGGGGCGAAGAGACCCAGTACTTC
J: TRBJ1-6; size: .; V: TRBV2; D: TRBD1; CDR3: CASSLDRGRSPLHF; DNA: TGTGCCAGCAGTCTGGACAGGGGGAGATCACCCCTCCACTTT
J: TRBJ2-5; size: .; V: TRBV24-1; D: TRBD2; CDR3: CATSDLLAGQETQYF; DNA: TGTGCCACCAGTGATCTGCTAGCGGGGCAAGAGACCCAGTACTTC
J: TRBJ2-1; size: .; V: TRBV29-1; D: TRBD2; CDR3: CSALGTSAYNEQFF; DNA: TGCAGCGCCCTAGGGACTAGCGCGTACAATGAGCAGTTCTTC
J: TRBJ2-3; size: .; V: TRBV6-4; D: .; CDR3: CASRPRDTDTQYF; DNA: TGTGCCAGCAGACCCCGGGACACAGATACGCAGTATTTT
J: TRBJ2-7; size: .; V: TRBV14; D: .; CDR3: CASSQEPLAGESYEQYF; DNA: TGTGCCAGCAGCCAAGAGCCGTTGGCAGGGGAGTCCTACGAGCAGTACTTC
J: TRBJ2-3; size: .; V: TRBV2; D: TRBD2; CDR3: CARSGRATDTQYF; DNA: TGTGCCAGGAGCGGGAGGGCCACAGATACGCAGTATTTT
J: TRBJ2-1; size: .; V: TRBV3-1/TRBV3-2; D: TRBD2; CDR3: CASSQLTSGSVYNEQFF; DNA: TGTGCCAGCAGCCAACTGACTAGCGGGAGTGTATACAATGAGCAGTTCTTC
J: TRBJ2-7; size: .; V: TRBV18; D: TRBD1; CDR3: CASSLDRGEQYF; DNA: TGTGCCAGCTCCCTCGACAGGGGCGAGCAGTACTTC
J: TRBJ1-6; size: .; V: TRBV1; D: .; CDR3: CTSSQEVHGAPLHF; DNA: TGCACCAGCAGCCAAGAGGTCCACGGGGCACCCCTCCACTTT
J: TRBJ2-5; size: .; V: TRBV10-1; D: .; CDR3: CASSDIPGGLETQYF; DNA: TGCGCCAGCAGTGATATCCCAGGAGGACTAGAGACCCAGTACTTC
J: TRBJ2-5; size: .; V: TRBV7-3; D: .; CDR3: CASSLAGAETQYF; DNA: TGTGCCAGCAGCTTGGCGGGGGCAGAGACCCAGTACTTC
J: TRBJ2-5; size: .; V: TRBV18; D: .; CDR3: CASSSPYQETQYF; DNA: TGTGCCAGCTCATCCCCGTACCAAGAGACCCAGTACTTC
J: TRBJ1-6; size: .; V: TRBV5-1; D: .; CDR3: CASSFDRNNSPLHF; DNA: TGCGCCAGCAGCTTTGACAGAAATAATTCACCCCTCCACTTT
J: TRBJ1-4; size: .; V: TRBV19; D: TRBD1; CDR3: CASRKGARNEKLFF; DNA: TGTGCCAGTAGGAAGGGGGCTAGAAATGAAAAACTGTTTTTT
J: TRBJ1-4; size: once; V: TRBV5-1; D: .; CDR3: CASSLGQGLYANEKLFF; DNA: TGCGCCAGCAGCTTGGGGCAGGGCCTCTACGCTAATGAAAAACTGTTTTTT
J: TRBJ2-7; size: .; V: TRBV11-1; D: .; CDR3: CASSPGPGDEQYF; DNA: TGTGCCAGCAGCCCGGGCCCAGGAGACGAGCAGTACTTC
J: TRBJ1-1; size: .; V: TRBV10-2; D: .; CDR3: CASSQIMNTEAFF; DNA: TGCGCCAGCAGCCAAATCATGAACACTGAAGCTTTCTTT
J: TRBJ1-5; size: .; V: TRBV28; D: .; CDR3: CASSPGASNQPQHF; DNA: TGTGCCAGCAGCCCCGGCGCTTCCAATCAGCCCCAGCATTTT
J: TRBJ2-7; size: once; V: TRBV29-1; D: .; CDR3: CSVLTDTYEQYF; DNA: TGCAGCGTTTTGACAGACACCTACGAGCAGTACTTC
J: TRBJ1-6; size: .; V: TRBV12-3/TRBV12-4; D: TRBD1; CDR3: CATGGRGSPLHF; DNA: TGTGCGACAGGGGGCAGGGGTTCACCCCTCCACTTT
J: TRBJ1-4; size: .; V: TRBV14; D: TRBD1; CDR3: CASSQDLGGAGLKLFF; DNA: TGTGCCAGCAGCCAAGATTTAGGGGGCGCCGGGTTGAAACTGTTTTTT
J: TRBJ1-5; size: .; V: TRBV24-1; D: .; CDR3: CATSAYPDQPQHF; DNA: TGTGCCACCAGTGCCTACCCCGATCAGCCCCAGCATTTT
J: TRBJ2-5; size: .; V: TRBV7-9; D: .; CDR3: CASSPPLGQETQYF; DNA: TGTGCCAGCAGCCCTCCGTTGGGCCAAGAGACCCAGTACTTC
J: TRBJ1-5; size: .; V: TRBV11-3; D: .; CDR3: CASSLVPGQPQHF; DNA: TGTGCCAGCAGCTTAGTCCCGGGACAGCCCCAGCATTTT
J: TRBJ2-5; size: .; V: TRBV2; D: TRBD1; CDR3: CASSLSGGEGETQYF; DNA: TGTGCCAGCAGTTTATCAGGGGGAGAGGGGGAGACCCAGTACTTC
J: TRBJ2-5; size: .; V: TRBV7-7; D: .; CDR3: CASSPHLSSNQETQYF; DNA: TGTGCCAGCAGCCCTCACCTTTCAAGTAACCAAGAGACCCAGTACTTC
J: TRBJ2-1; size: .; V: TRBV3-1/TRBV3-2; D: TRBD1; CDR3: CASSQTGDLDEQFF; DNA: TGTGCCAGCAGCCAGACAGGGGATTTGGATGAGCAGTTCTTC
J: TRBJ2-7; size: .; V: TRBV4-1; D: TRBD1; CDR3: CASSQPGQNYYEQYF; DNA: TGCGCCAGCAGCCAGCCGGGACAGAACTACTACGAGCAGTACTTC
J: TRBJ2-1; size: .; V: TRBV9; D: .; CDR3: CASSVTGTLYNEQFF; DNA: TGTGCCAGCAGCGTAACCGGGACGCTTTACAATGAGCAGTTCTTC
J: TRBJ1-5; size: .; V: TRBV5-5; D: .; CDR3: CASSLAMGSGGANQPQHF; DNA: TGTGCCAGCAGCTTGGCCATGGGTAGCGGAGGAGCAAATCAGCCCCAGCATTTT